This T cell receptor (beta chain) was profiled in a study of cytomegalovirus exposure and HLA in healthy donors. Overall study results and limits: High sensitivity and specificity were reportedly achieved when the classifier diagnosed cytomegalovirus status.

Vbeta (60) and Jbeta (13) primers were used in the PCR. Assay used: immunoSEQ multiplex PCR; TCRdb lists only in-frame clones, some missing. Of 100,000 to 120,000 clones in the sample, roughly 79% were seen once. Note on this clone: Antigen specificity is unknown.

The TCR comes from a middle-aged man in good health and CMV-seronegative. Sequences were obtained from PBMCs.

The CDR3 nucleotides read TGTGCCAGCACCCCGTACGACAGGAACTATGGCTACACCTTC. It translates to CASTPYDRNYGYTF. The rearrangement links TRBV7-2 to TRBJ1-2, with D possibly TRBD1 on 6 matching bases. V was pared by 7 bases and J by 2 bases, with 14 bases between. The CDR3 is made up of 14 amino acids. Per the germline V gene, CDR1 is SGHTA and CDR2 is FQGNSA. Together with reference TRBV7-2 and TRBJ1-2, the CDR3 gives the full variable domain: GAGVSQSPSNKVTEKGKDVELRCDPISGHTALYWYRQSLGQGLEFLIYFQGNSAPDKSGLPSDRFSAERTGGSVSTLTIQRTQQEDSAVYLCASTPYDRNYGYTFGSGTRLTVV.